This paragraph covers one TCR beta chain sequence. What it binds is unknown. The source of the sample is a study of T cell responses to AZD1222 COVID-19 vaccine. Study-wide results and caveats: Samples come after the peak T cell response, not at day 14. White British ancestry dominated among donors, who included more females, and clonal diversity was possibly underestimated.

Produced via immunoSEQ multiplex PCR; TCRdb's table is partial and in-frame only. The sample includes more than 65,000 clones, 83% of them seen just once. Per germline, CDR1 SGHDT and CDR2 YYEEEE. The CDR3 sequence is 13 residues long. Trimming shortened V by 3 bases and J by 3 bases, and 10 bases separated the two germline ends. This TCR derives from an adult who received the AZD1222 COVID-19 vaccine. Material: peripheral blood, obtained 28 days after the second AZD1222 dose. This chain links TRBV5-6 with TRBJ2-7; D is perhaps TRBD1 (5 bases). The CDR3 loop is CASSSWGHYEQYF. DNA for the CDR3: TGTGCCAGCAGCTCTTGGGGCCACTACGAGCAGTACTTC.